This T cell receptor beta chain was obtained from a study of CD8+ T cells in alopecia areata. Study summary: Disease severity was quantified as SALT score of affected scalp area.

Sample treatment: oral pan-JAK inhibitor, 5-10 mg twice daily. Lesional scalp punch biopsies and peripheral blood came from alopecia areata patients. The CDR3 spans 14 residues. Trimming cost V 3 bases and J 3 bases; bases outside gene matches: 4. From germline, CDR1 is SGHKS and CDR2 YYEKEE (reference sequence). Overall study results and limits: Having just one nonresponder leaves the connection between baseline CD8+ expansion and response unresolved.

RNA extraction was followed by reverse transcription into cDNA, which acted as the sequencing template. Sequencing was performed with immunoSEQ multiplex PCR; in TCRdb, only in-frame clones are kept and a portion is missing. This sample has nearly 200,000 clones, with over 45% found just once. Of note for this clone: Its antigen is as yet unknown.

This TCR was sampled from a human donor with alopecia areata. V gene TRBV5-5 combines with J gene TRBJ2-5, with TRBD1 matching 8 bases. The specimen was CD4+ T cells sorted from blood, collected at week 24, from a patient treated with tofacitinib. Written as DNA, the CDR3 is TGTGCCAGCAGCTGGGCGGACAGGGAAGAGACCCAGTACTTC. It yields the protein CASSWADREETQYF.